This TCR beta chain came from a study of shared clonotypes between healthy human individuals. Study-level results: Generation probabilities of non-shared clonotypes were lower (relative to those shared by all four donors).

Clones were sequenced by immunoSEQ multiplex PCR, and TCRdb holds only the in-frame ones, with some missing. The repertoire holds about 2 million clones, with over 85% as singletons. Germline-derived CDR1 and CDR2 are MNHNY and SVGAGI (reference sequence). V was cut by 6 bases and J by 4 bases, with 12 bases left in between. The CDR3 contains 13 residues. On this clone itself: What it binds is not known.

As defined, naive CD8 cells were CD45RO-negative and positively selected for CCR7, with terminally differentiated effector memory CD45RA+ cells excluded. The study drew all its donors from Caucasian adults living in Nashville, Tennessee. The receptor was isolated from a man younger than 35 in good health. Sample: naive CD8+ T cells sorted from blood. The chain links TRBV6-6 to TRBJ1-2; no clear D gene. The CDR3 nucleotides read TGTGCCAGCAGCCCCGGGTGGGTCTATGGCTACACCTTC. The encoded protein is CASSPGWVYGYTF.